The clone carrying this TCR beta chain was counted a few times. As yet, its antigen is unknown. The data were taken from a study of T cell repertoires in cytomegalovirus infection. Study at large: Evidence of both CMV infection and a matching HLA type came from public TCR beta signatures. Points from the study as a whole: HLA-C-restricted TCR beta clonotypes specific for CMV led the ex vivo response.

TCRdb reanalysed the reads using MiXCR and keeps one entry per CDR3 protein. Of approximately 750,000 distinct CDR3 sequences in the sample, 35% to 45% are singletons; the top ten hold 2.8%. This TCR derives from a human donor in good health (CMV status not recorded). Some clones in this sample may be carry-over from other donors' samples. Sequencing input: PBMCs.

As DNA, the CDR3 is TGTGCCAGCAGCGTGGACAGTCGTGAGCCCCAGCATTTT. Its protein is CASSVDSREPQHF. The chain couples TRBV7-8 to TRBJ1-5; tentative D call: TRBD1 (6 bases). The CDR3 covers 13 residues. Between the trimmed V and J ends, which lost 5 bases and 8 bases, there was a span of 13 bases. Germline CDR1 SGHVS, CDR2 FQNEAQ.